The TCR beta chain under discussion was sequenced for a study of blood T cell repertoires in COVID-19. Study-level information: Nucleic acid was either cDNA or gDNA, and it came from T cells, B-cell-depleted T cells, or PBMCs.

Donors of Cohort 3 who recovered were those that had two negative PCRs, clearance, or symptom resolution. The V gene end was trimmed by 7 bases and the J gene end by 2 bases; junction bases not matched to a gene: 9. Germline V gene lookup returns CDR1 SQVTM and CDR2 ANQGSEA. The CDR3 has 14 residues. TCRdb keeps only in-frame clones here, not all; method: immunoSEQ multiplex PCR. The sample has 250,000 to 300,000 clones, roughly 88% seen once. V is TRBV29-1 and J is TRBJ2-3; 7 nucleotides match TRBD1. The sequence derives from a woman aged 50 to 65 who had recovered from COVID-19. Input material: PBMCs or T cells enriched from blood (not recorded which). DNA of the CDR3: TGCAGCGCCGTCCGGGACAGCGCCACAGATACGCAGTATTTT. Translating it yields CSAVRDSATDTQYF.